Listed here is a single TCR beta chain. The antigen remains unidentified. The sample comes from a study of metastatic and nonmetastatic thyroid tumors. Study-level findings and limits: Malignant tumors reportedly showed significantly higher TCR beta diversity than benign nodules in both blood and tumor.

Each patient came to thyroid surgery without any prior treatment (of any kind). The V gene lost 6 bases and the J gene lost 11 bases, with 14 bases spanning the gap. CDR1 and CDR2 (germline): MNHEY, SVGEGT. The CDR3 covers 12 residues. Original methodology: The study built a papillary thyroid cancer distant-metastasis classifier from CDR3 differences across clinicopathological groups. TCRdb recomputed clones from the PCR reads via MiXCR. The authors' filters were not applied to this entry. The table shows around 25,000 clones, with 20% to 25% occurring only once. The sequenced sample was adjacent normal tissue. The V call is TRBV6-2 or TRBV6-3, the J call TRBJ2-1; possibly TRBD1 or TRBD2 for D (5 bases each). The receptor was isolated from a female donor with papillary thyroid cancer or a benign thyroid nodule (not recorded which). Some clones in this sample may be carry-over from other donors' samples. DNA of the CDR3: TGTGCCAGCAGCATGGTTGGGACCAAGCAGTTCTTC. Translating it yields CASSMVGTKQFF.